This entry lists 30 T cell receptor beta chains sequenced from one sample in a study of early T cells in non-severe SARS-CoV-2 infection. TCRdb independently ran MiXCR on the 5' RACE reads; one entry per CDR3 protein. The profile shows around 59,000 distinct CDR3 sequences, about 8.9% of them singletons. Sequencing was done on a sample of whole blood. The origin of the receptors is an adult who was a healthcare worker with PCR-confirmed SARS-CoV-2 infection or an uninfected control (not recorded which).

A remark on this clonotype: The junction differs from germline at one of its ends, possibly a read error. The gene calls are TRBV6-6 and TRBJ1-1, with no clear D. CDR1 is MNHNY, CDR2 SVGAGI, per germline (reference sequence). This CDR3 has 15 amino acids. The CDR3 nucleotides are TGTGCCAGCAGTGACTCCCATGGTTTGAACACTGAAGCTTTCTTT. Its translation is CASSDSHGLNTEAFF.

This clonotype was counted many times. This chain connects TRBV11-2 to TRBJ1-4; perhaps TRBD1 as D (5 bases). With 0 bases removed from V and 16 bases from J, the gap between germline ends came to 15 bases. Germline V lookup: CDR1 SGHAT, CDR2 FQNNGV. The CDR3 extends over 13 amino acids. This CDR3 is CASSLESAGQRFF. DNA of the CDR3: TGTGCCAGCAGCTTAGAATCGGCGGGGCAGAGGTTTTTT.

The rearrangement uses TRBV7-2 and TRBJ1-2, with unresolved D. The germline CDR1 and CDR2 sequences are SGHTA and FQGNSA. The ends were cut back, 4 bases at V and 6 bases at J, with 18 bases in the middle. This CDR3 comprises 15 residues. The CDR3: CASSSRIVTLDGYTF. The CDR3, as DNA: TGTGCCAGCAGCTCGCGGATCGTAACATTGGATGGCTACACCTTC.

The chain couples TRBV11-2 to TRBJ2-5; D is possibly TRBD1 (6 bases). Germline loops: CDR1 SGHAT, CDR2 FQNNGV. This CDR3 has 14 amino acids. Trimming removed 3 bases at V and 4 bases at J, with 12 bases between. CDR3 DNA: TGTGCCAGCAGCTTCGTTACAGGGAGAGAGACCCAGTACTTC. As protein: CASSFVTGRETQYF. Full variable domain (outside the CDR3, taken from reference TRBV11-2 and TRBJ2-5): EAGVAQSPRYKIIEKRQSVAFWCNPISGHATLYWYQQILGQGPKLLIQFQNNGVVDDSQLPKDRFSAERLKGVDSTLKIQPAKLEDSAVYLCASSFVTGRETQYFGPGTRLLVL.

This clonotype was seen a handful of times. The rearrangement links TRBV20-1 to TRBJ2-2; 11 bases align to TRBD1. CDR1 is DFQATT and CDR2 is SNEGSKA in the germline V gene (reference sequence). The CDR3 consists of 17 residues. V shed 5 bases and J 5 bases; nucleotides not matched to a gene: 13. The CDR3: CSAGKFGQGARTGELFF. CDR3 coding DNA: TGCAGTGCTGGAAAATTCGGACAGGGGGCAAGAACCGGGGAGCTGTTTTTT.

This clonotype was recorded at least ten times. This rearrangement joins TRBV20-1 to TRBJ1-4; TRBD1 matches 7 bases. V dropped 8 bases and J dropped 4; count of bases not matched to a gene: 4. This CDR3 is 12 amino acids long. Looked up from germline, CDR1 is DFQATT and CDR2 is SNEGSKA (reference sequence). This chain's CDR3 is CSSQGGNEKLFF. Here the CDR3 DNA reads TGCAGTTCCCAGGGGGGTAATGAAAAACTGTTTTTT.

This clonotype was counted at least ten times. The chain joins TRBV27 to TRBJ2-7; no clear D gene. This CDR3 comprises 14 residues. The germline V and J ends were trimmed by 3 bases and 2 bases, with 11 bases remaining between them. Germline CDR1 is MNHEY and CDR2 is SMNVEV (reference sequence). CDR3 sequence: CASSLGHSTYEQYF. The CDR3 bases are TGTGCCAGCAGTTTGGGTCACTCCACCTACGAGCAGTACTTC.

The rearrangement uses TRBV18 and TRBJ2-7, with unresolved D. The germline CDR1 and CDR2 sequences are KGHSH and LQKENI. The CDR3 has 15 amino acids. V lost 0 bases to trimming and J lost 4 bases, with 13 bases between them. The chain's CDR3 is CASSPPARTQYEQYF. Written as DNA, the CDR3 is TGTGCCAGCTCACCACCTGCGCGAACCCAATACGAGCAGTACTTC.

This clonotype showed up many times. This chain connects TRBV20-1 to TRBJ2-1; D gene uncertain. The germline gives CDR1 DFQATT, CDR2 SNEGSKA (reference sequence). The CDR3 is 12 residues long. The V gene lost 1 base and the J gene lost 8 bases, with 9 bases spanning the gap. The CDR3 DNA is TGCAGTGCTAGAGTTAGCTTCGATGAGCAGTTCTTC. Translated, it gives CSARVSFDEQFF.

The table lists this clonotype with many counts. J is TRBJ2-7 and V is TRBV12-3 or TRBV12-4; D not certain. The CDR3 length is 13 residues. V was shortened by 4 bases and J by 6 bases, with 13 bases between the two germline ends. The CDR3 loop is CASSYGVIREQYF. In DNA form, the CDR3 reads TGTGCCAGCAGTTATGGGGTTATACGCGAGCAGTACTTC.

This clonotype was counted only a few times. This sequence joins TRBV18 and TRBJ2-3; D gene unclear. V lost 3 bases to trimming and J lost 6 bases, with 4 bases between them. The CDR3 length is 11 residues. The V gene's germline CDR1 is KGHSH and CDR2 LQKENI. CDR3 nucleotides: TGTGCCAGCTCACCTATGGATACGCAGTATTTT. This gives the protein CASSPMDTQYF. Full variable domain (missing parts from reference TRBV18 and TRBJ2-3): NAGVMQNPRHLVRRRGQEARLRCSPMKGHSHVYWYRQLPEEGLKFMVYLQKENIIDESGMPKERFSAEFPKEGPSILRIQQVVRGDSAAYFCASSPMDTQYFGPGTRLTVL.

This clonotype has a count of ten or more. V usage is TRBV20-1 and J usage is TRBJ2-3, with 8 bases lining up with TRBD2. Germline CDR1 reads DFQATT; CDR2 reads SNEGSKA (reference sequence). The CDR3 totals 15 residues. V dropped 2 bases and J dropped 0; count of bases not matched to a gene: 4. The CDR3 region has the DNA TGCAGTGCTAGACTAGCGGGCAAAAGCACAGATACGCAGTATTTT. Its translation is CSARLAGKSTDTQYF.

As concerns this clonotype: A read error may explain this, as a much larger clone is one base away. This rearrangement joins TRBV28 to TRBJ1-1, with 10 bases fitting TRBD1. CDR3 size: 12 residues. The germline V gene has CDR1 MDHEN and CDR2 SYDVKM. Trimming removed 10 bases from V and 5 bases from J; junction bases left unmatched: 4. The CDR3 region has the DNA TGTGCCACTGAGGGACAGGGGACTGAAGCTTTCTTT. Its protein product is CATEGQGTEAFF.

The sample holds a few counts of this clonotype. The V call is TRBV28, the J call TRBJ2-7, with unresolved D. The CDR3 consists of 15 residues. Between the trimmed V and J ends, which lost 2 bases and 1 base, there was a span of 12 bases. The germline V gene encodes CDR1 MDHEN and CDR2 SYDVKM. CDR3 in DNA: TGTGCCAGCAGTTTACCCGGACGTAAATCCTACGAGCAGTACTTC. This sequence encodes CASSLPGRKSYEQYF.

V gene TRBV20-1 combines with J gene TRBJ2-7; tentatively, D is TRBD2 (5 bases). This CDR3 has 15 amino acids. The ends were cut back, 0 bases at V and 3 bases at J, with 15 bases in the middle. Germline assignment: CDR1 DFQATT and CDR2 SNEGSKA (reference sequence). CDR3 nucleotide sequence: TGCAGTGCTAGAGATTATCTAGCAAAAGACTACGAGCAGTACTTC. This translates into CSARDYLAKDYEQYF.

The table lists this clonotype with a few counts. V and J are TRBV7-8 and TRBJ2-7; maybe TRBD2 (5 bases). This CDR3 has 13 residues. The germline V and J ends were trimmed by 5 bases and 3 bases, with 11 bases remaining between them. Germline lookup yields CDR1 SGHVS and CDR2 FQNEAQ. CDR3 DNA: TGTGCCAGCAGCCCCCTCGGGAACTACGAGCAGTACTTC. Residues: CASSPLGNYEQYF.

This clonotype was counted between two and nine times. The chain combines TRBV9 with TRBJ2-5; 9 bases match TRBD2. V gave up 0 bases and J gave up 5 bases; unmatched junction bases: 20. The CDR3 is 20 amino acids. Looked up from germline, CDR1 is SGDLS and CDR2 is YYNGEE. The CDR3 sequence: CASSVGIPLREGPSQETQYF. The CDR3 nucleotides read TGTGCCAGCAGCGTAGGAATCCCTTTGCGGGAGGGCCCGAGTCAGGAGACCCAGTACTTC.

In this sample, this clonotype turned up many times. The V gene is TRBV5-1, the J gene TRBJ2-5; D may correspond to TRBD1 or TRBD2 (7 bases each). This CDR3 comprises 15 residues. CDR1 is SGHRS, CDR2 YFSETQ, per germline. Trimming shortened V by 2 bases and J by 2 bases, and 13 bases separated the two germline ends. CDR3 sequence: CASSLAGQKQETQYF. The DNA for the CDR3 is TGCGCCAGCAGCTTAGCGGGACAGAAACAAGAGACCCAGTACTTC.

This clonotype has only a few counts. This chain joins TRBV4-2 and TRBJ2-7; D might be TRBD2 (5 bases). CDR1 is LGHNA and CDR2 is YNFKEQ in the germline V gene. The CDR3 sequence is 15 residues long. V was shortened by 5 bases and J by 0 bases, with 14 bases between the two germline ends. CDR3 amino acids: CASSGGPSNSYEQYF. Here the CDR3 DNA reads TGTGCCAGCAGCGGAGGCCCATCGAACTCCTACGAGCAGTACTTC.

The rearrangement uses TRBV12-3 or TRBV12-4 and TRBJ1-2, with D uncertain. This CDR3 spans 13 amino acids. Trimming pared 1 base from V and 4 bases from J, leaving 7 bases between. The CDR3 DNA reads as TGTGCCAGCAGTTTAGTGGCAGGCTATGGCTACACCTTC. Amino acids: CASSLVAGYGYTF.

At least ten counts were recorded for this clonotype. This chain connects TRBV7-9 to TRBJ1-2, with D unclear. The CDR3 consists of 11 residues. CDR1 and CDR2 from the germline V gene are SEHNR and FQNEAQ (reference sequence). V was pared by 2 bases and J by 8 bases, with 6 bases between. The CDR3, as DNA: TGTGCCAGCAGCTTACTGGAAGGCTACACCTTC. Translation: CASSLLEGYTF.

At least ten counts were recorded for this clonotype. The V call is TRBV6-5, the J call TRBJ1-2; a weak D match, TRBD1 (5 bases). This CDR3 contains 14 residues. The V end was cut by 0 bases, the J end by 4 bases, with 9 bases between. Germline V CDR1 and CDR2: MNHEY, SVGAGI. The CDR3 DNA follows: TGTGCCAGCAGTTACTCGCAGGGACCCTATGGCTACACCTTC. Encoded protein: CASSYSQGPYGYTF.

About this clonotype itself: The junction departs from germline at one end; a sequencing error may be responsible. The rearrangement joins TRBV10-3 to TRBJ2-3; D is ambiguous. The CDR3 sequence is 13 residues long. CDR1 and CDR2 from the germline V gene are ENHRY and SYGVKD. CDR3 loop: CAIRESGPGTQYF. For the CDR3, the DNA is TGTGCCATCAGAGAGTCTGGGCCAGGTACGCAGTATTTT.

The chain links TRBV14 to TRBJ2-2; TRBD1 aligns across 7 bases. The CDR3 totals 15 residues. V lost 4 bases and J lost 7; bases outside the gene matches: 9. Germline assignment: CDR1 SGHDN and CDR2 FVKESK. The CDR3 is CASSRRQGVSGELFF. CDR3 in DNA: TGTGCCAGCAGCCGCCGACAGGGAGTGAGCGGGGAGCTGTTTTTT.

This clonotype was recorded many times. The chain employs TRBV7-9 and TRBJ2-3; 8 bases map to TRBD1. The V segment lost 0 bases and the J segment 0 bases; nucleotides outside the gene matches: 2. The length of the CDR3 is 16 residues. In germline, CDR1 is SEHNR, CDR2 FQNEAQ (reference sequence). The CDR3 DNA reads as TGTGCCAGCAGCTTAGCGAACAGGGGGAGCACAGATACGCAGTATTTT. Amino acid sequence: CASSLANRGSTDTQYF. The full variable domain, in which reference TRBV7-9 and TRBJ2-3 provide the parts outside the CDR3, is DTGVSQNPRHKITKRGQNVTFRCDPISEHNRLYWYRQTLGQGPEFLTYFQNEAQLEKSRLLSDRFSAERPKGSFSTLEIQRTEQGDSAMYLCASSLANRGSTDTQYFGPGTRLTVL.

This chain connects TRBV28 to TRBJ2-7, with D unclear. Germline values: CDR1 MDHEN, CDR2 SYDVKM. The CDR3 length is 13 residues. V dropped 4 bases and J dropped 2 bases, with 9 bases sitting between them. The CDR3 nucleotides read TGTGCCAGCAGTTCCTCGTTTCCCTACGAGCAGTACTTC. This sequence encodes CASSSSFPYEQYF.

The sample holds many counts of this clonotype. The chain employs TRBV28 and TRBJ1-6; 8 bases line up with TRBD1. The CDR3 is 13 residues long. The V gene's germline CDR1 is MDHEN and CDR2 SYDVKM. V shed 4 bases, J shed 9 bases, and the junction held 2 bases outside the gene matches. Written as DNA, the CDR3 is TGTGCCAGCAGTTCAGGGGGCCGTTCACCCCTCCACTTT. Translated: CASSSGGRSPLHF.

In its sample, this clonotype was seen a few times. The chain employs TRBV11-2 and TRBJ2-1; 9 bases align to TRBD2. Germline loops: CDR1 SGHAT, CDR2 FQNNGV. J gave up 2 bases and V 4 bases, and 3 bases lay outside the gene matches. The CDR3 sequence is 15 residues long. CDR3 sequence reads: CASSSPSGAYNEQFF. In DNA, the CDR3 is TGTGCCAGCAGCTCCCCTAGCGGGGCCTACAATGAGCAGTTCTTC.

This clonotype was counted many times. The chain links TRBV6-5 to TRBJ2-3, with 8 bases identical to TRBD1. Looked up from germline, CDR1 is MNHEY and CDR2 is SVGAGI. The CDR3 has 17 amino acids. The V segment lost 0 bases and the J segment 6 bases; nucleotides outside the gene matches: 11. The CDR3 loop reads CASSYSKIAGGLDTQYF. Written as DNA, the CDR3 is TGTGCCAGCAGTTACTCGAAAATCGCAGGGGGCCTGGATACGCAGTATTTT.

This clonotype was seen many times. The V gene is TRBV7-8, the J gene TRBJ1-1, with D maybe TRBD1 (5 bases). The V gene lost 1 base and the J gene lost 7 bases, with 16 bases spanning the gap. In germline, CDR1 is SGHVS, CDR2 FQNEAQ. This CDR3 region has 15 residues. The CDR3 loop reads CASSLGWGRTFEAFF. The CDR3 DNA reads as TGTGCCAGCAGCTTAGGCTGGGGACGGACTTTTGAAGCTTTCTTT.